A selection of T cell receptor beta chains follows, all from one sample in a study of beta chain features in type 1 diabetes. Profiling relied on immunoSEQ multiplex PCR, and the TCRdb table lists in-frame clones only, not all of them. The repertoire includes roughly 400,000 clones, around 13% of them detected once, and roughly 0.038% sits in the top ten. Sample: naive CD4+ T cells from blood. The receptor set was obtained from a man in his thirties or forties in good health. CDR3s include the opening cysteine and the closing phenylalanine or tryptophan. The D gene is left open where the match is weak. Only some rows state a clone size, as once, few, many or a class for expanded clones.

j_gene,abundance,d_gene,v_gene,CDR3aa,CDR3nt
TRBJ2-3,few,NA,TRBV19,CASSWVRTDTQYF,TGTGCCAGTAGCTGGGTACGCACAGATACGCAGTATTTT
TRBJ1-6,NA,NA,TRBV9,CASSVKTGSNGSPLHF,TGTGCCAGCAGCGTAAAGACAGGTAGTAATGGTTCACCCCTCCACTTT
TRBJ1-1,NA,TRBD1,TRBV15,CATSPQAGTGGKGTEAFF,TGTGCCACCAGCCCCCAGGCGGGGACAGGGGGTAAAGGGACTGAAGCTTTCTTT
TRBJ1-4,NA,NA,TRBV7-2,CASSFGGWDEKLFF,TGTGCCAGCAGCTTCGGCGGCTGGGATGAAAAACTGTTTTTT
TRBJ2-5,NA,NA,TRBV19,CASSPRRLQETQYF,TGTGCCAGTAGTCCACGTCGGCTCCAAGAGACCCAGTACTTC
TRBJ2-5,NA,NA,TRBV5-4,CASSSLLGGETQYF,TGTGCCAGCAGCTCGTTACTAGGGGGGGAGACCCAGTACTTC
TRBJ2-3,NA,NA,TRBV11-2,CASSSEDYWADTQYF,TGTGCCAGCAGCTCCGAGGACTACTGGGCAGATACGCAGTATTTT
TRBJ1-2,few,NA,TRBV7-9,CASSIAHYGYTF,TGTGCCAGCAGCATTGCGCACTATGGCTACACCTTC
TRBJ1-6,NA,TRBD1,TRBV6-1,CASSADRDAYNSPLHF,TGTGCCAGCAGTGCCGACAGGGATGCCTATAATTCACCCCTCCACTTT
TRBJ1-3,NA,NA,TRBV29-1,CSVGVSGNTIYF,TGCAGCGTTGGGGTTTCTGGAAACACCATATATTTT
TRBJ2-7,NA,TRBD1,TRBV25-1,CATRDRGVGEQYF,TGTGCCACCAGGGACAGGGGAGTTGGCGAGCAGTACTTC
TRBJ2-7,few,TRBD2,TRBV7-2,CASSLAASGGTYEQYF,TGTGCCAGCAGCTTAGCGGCTAGCGGGGGAACCTACGAGCAGTACTTC
TRBJ1-2,NA,NA,TRBV18,CASSPDIYGYTF,TGTGCCAGCTCACCAGACATCTATGGCTACACCTTC
TRBJ2-3,NA,NA,TRBV9,CASNPQASTDTQYF,TGTGCCAGCAACCCGCAGGCTAGCACAGATACGCAGTATTTT
TRBJ2-5,few,NA,TRBV7-2,CASSFRETQYF,TGTGCCAGCAGCTTTAGAGAGACCCAGTACTTC
TRBJ2-1,NA,TRBD1,TRBV9,CASSPRQGMTYNEQFF,TGTGCCAGCAGCCCCAGACAGGGGATGACCTACAATGAGCAGTTCTTC
TRBJ2-1,NA,TRBD1,TRBV7-7,CASSVGLGQGHYNEQFF,TGTGCTAGCAGCGTAGGACTTGGACAGGGGCACTACAATGAGCAGTTCTTC
TRBJ2-3,few,NA,TRBV5-1,CASSQPRSATDTQYF,TGCGCCAGCAGCCAGCCTCGGAGCGCCACAGATACGCAGTATTTT
TRBJ2-7,NA,TRBD2,TRBV7-7,CASSPVDLAGNYEQYF,TGTGCCAGCAGCCCAGTTGATCTAGCGGGGAACTACGAGCAGTACTTC
TRBJ1-2,NA,NA,TRBV5-6,CASSLTGIYGYTF,TGTGCCAGCAGCTTAACAGGGATATATGGCTACACCTTC
TRBJ2-5,NA,NA,TRBV29-1,CSVAQASSETQYF,TGCAGCGTTGCACAGGCGTCTTCCGAGACCCAGTACTTC
TRBJ2-1,few,NA,TRBV4-2,CASSQDLLANEQFF,TGTGCCAGCAGCCAAGATCTTTTGGCCAATGAGCAGTTCTTC
TRBJ1-1,NA,NA,TRBV7-3,CASSLLVNTEAFF,TGTGCCAGCAGCCTATTGGTGAACACTGAAGCTTTCTTT
TRBJ1-2,few,NA,TRBV4-2,CASSQDFNSYYGYTF,TGTGCCAGCAGCCAAGATTTTAACAGCTACTATGGCTACACCTTC
TRBJ1-1,few,NA,TRBV18,CASSIIGIQTLNTEAFF,TGTGCCAGCTCGATAATCGGGATCCAAACACTTAACACTGAAGCTTTCTTT
TRBJ2-1,NA,NA,TRBV30,CAWSSLGGNEQFF,TGTGCCTGGAGTTCCCTCGGGGGCAATGAGCAGTTCTTC
TRBJ2-3,NA,NA,TRBV5-6,CASSLMSILTDTQYF,TGTGCCAGCAGCTTGATGTCTATCCTCACAGATACGCAGTATTTT
TRBJ2-1,few,NA,TRBV5-4,CASSLETGSYNEQFF,TGTGCCAGCAGCTTGGAGACAGGCTCCTACAATGAGCAGTTCTTC
TRBJ2-7,many,NA,TRBV29-1,CSVDQGWNEQYF,TGCAGCGTTGATCAGGGGTGGAACGAGCAGTACTTC
TRBJ1-5,NA,NA,TRBV5-1,CASSLAGYSNQPQHF,TGCGCCAGCAGCTTGGCTGGGTATAGCAATCAGCCCCAGCATTTT
TRBJ2-2,few,NA,TRBV7-9,CASSLLDTGELFF,TGTGCCAGCAGCTTGTTGGACACCGGGGAGCTGTTTTTT